The next 7 T cell receptor beta chains were all read from a single sample in a study of T cell responses to AZD1222 COVID-19 vaccine. TCRdb keeps only in-frame clones here, not all; method: immunoSEQ multiplex PCR. The data contain around 140,000 clones, roughly nine tenths of them singletons. The specimen comprised peripheral blood, sampled 28 days after the second AZD1222 dose. The receptors were gathered from an adult who received the AZD1222 COVID-19 vaccine.

J is TRBJ2-7 and V is TRBV11-1, with D uncertain. Trimming pared 1 base from V and 5 bases from J, leaving 6 bases between. The CDR3 totals 12 residues. Looked up from germline, CDR1 is SGHAT and CDR2 is FQDESV (reference sequence). The CDR3 sequence is CASSLGVHEQYF. The CDR3 nucleotides read TGTGCCAGCAGCTTAGGTGTCCACGAGCAGTACTTC.

The chain recombines TRBV14 with TRBJ1-4; TRBD1 might be the D (5 bases). Trimming removed 1 base at V and 4 bases at J, with 10 bases between. Germline V CDR1 and CDR2: SGHDN, FVKESK. This CDR3 contains 15 residues. In DNA, the CDR3 is TGTGCCAGCAGCCAAGGGGGCCAGATTAATGAAAAACTGTTTTTT. Encoded protein: CASSQGGQINEKLFF.

The chain carries TRBV11-2 and TRBJ1-4; D gene uncertain. The CDR3 covers 14 residues. Germline values: CDR1 SGHAT, CDR2 FQNNGV. V was clipped by 0 bases and J by 8 bases, with 10 bases between them. The CDR3 loop reads CASSLDLEGEKLFF. In nucleotides, the CDR3 is TGTGCCAGCAGCTTAGATCTCGAGGGAGAAAAACTGTTTTTT.

This chain connects TRBV27 to TRBJ1-2; D possibly corresponds to TRBD1 (6 bases). The CDR3 is made up of 15 amino acids. The germline V and J ends were trimmed by 7 bases and 3 bases, with 18 bases remaining between them. Germline V gene sequence: CDR1 MNHEY, CDR2 SMNVEV (reference sequence). The CDR3 here is CASTPGGGLHYGYTF. CDR3 nucleotides: TGTGCCAGCACCCCCGGGGGGGGCCTTCACTATGGCTACACCTTC.

CDR3 region: CASSLSGGTHQPQHF. The CDR3 DNA is TGTGCCAGCAGCCTGTCCGGGGGGACTCATCAGCCCCAGCATTTT. The V gene is TRBV5-4, the J gene TRBJ1-5, with D possibly being TRBD1 (5 bases). This CDR3 has 15 residues. CDR1 is SGHNT, CDR2 YYREEE, per germline (reference sequence). V was cut by 4 bases and J by 5 bases, with 16 bases left in between.

The chain joins TRBV2 to TRBJ2-3; 9 bases agree with TRBD2. Germline lookup yields CDR1 SNHLY and CDR2 FYNNEI. After removal of 4 bases from V and 0 bases from J, the junction contained 2 bases not matched to a gene. This CDR3 is built from 15 residues. CDR3 bases: TGTGCCAGCAGTGGGCTAGCGGGGAGCACAGATACGCAGTATTTT. Its protein product is CASSGLAGSTDTQYF.

V usage is TRBV4-2 and J usage is TRBJ2-1; 10 nucleotides agree with TRBD2. V shed 1 base and J 4 bases; nucleotides not matched to a gene: 7. The CDR3 sequence is 17 residues long. Germline V gene sequence: CDR1 LGHNA, CDR2 YNFKEQ. The CDR3 region has the DNA TGTGCCAGCAGCCAAGTTTCTGGACTAGCGGATTACAATGAGCAGTTCTTC. It translates to CASSQVSGLADYNEQFF.